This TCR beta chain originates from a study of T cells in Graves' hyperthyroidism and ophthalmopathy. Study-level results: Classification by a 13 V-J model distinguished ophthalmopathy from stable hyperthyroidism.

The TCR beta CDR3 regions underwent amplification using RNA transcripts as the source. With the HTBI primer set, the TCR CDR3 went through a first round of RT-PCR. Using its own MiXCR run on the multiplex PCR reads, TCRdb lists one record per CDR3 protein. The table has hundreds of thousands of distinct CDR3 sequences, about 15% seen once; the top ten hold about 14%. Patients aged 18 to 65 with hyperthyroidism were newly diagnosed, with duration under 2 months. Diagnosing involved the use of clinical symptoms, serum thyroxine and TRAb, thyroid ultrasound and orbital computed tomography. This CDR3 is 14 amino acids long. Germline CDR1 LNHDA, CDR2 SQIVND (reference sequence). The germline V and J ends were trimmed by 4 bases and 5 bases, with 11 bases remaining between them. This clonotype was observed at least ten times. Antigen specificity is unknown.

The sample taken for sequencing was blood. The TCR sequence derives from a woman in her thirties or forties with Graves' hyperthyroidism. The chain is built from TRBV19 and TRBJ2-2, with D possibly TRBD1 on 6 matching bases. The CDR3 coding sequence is TGTGCCAGTAGTACAGGGGCAAGGACCGGGGAGCTGTTTTTT. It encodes CASSTGARTGELFF.